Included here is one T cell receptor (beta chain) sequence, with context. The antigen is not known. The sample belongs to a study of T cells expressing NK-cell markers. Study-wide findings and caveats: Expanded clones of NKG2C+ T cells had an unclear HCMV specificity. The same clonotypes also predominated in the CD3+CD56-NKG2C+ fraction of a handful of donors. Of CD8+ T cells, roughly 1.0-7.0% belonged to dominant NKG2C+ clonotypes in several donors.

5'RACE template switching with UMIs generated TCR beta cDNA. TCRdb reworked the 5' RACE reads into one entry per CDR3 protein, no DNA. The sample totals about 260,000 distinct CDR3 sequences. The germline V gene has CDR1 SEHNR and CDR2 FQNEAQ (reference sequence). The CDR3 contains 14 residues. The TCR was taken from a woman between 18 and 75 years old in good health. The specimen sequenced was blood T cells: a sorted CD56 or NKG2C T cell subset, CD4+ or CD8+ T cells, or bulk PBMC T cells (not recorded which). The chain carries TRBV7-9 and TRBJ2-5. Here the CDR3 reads CASSFKGNQETQYF.